This T cell receptor (beta chain) was recorded in a study of CD8+ T cells in alopecia areata. In each case, RNA was isolated and then reverse transcribed into cDNA as the sequencing template. Assay used: immunoSEQ multiplex PCR; TCRdb lists only in-frame clones, some missing. The top ten clones hold over 9.5% of a sample with about 120,000 clones, roughly 50% of them seen once. V gave up 0 bases and J gave up 5 bases, with 0 bases separating them. Germline V gives CDR1 LGHNT, CDR2 FRNRAP. The CDR3 totals 11 residues. This clone turned up a few times. Material for sequencing was NKG2D-low CD8+ T cells sorted from blood. The sequence came from a human donor with alopecia areata. The chain is built from TRBV12-5 and TRBJ2-3, with no clear D. The CDR3 DNA sequence: TGTGCTAGTGGTTTGGTAGATACGCAGTATTTT. It codes for CASGLVDTQYF.